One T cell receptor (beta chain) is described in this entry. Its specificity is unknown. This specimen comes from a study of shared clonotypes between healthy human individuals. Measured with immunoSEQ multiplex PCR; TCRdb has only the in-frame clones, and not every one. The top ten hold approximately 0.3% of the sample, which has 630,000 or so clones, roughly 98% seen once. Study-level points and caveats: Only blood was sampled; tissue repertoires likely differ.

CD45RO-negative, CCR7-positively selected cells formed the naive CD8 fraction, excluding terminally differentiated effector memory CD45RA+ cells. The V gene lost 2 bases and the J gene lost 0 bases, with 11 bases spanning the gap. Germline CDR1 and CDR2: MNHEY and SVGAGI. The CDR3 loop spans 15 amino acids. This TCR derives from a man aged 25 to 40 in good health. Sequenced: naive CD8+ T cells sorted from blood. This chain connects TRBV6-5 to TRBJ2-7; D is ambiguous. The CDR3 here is CASSYGLASSYEQYF. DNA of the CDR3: TGTGCCAGCAGTTACGGGTTAGCATCCTCCTACGAGCAGTACTTC.